These T cell receptor beta chains were read from a single sample in a study of chemoradiotherapy in HPV16-positive cancers. The assay was immunoSEQ multiplex PCR, and TCRdb's table has in-frame clones only and misses some. The sample shows over 10,000 clones, roughly 90% of them seen only once. This specimen consisted of blood, obtained from a patient who underwent chemoradiotherapy. The receptor source for this set is a human donor with HPV-associated anogenital cancer. Both conserved end residues are part of each CDR3. Size tells how often a clone was seen (once, few, many) or the class of an expanded clone, and some rows leave it out.

TRBV9 - CASSGPGTDYEQYF
TRBV6-5 - CASSPRGDNTGEAFF
TRBV7-9 - CASSTSGGYNEQFF
TRBV28 - CASSRTGAYGYTF
TRBV14 - CASSQVDSLRSVGQYF
TRBV18 - CASSLSKAGSTGELFF
TRBV7-2 - CASSLVGTSGSDEQFF
TRBV20-1 - CSARDFSGYTF
TRBV5-1 - CASSRQETQYF
TRBV6-1 few CASSELAGGPETQYF
TRBV4-1 once CASSHSGENTEAFF
TRBV7-9 - CAEKRLEGTGELFF
TRBV18 - CASSKTDSNTGELFF
TRBV6-1 - CASRAGGASEKLFF
TRBV28 - CASSFVSDTIYF
TRBV6-5 - CASSYTTSVSYNEQFF
TRBV2 - CASRRTSGSNNEQFF
TRBV21-1 - CASSKPDRGPDCGYTF
TRBV15 - CATSSPATGSYEQYF
TRBV4-1 once CASSQERTGAQYF
TRBV25-1 - CASSEEDTQYF
TRBV23-1 - CASSHPPGTGFSHEQYF
TRBV29-1 - CSAKTSGSYEQYF
TRBV4-2 - CASSQTYLAGGNAGELFF
TRBV6-1 - CASSEKGWGWGEQYF
TRBV6-4 - CASSPLKGQGYNEQFF
TRBV11-2 - CASSYTGYNQPQHF
TRBV5-1 few CASSLQGRSEAFF
TRBV7-3 - CASSFLPGGRDTQYF
TRBV19 - CATNGASSDYTF
TRBV30 - CAWAGGSGNTIYF
TRBV2 - CASRGPSGTGDTEAFF
TRBV4-1 - CASSQGTRLAFHNEQFF
TRBV7-6 - CASSLGQNTGELFF
TRBV2 - CASSYRKSYEQYF
TRBV29-1 - CSVVRARGQETQYF
TRBV5-1 - CASSLGAAQNTQQYF
TRBV30 - CAWSTGIDTQYF
TRBV19 - CASSMDRSNNQPQHF
TRBV18 - CASSRTLTENTEAFF
TRBV9 - CASSVGPEMNTEAFF
TRBV4-1 - CASSQDIQGLGETQYF
TRBV5-6 - CARPAQPQHF
TRBV30 - CAWSVPGGGDTGELFF
TRBV19 - CASSPGQGAEAFF
TRBV18 - CASSPGDRNIYGYTF
TRBV5-4 - CASSLSGGALYGYTF
TRBV29-1 few CSVTGPRTGYEQYF
TRBV5-1 - CASSLAVGVETQYF
TRBV25-1 - CASRAGGNTGELFF